The T cell receptor beta chain described here comes from a study of cytomegalovirus exposure and HLA in healthy donors. The study, taken as a whole, reports: The authors excluded some V segments, including TRBV6-2 and TRBV6-3, as indistinguishable.

Vbeta (60) and Jbeta (13) primers were used in the PCR. This table comes from immunoSEQ multiplex PCR, and its TCRdb copy is limited to in-frame clones, with some not included. Among about 120,000 clones listed, about 80% were seen once. CDR1 is SEHNR, CDR2 FQNEAQ, per germline (reference sequence). The CDR3 has 17 residues. Trimming took 2 bases from V and 3 from J; bases not matched to a gene: 7. This clone was counted a single time. Its matching antigen is unknown. The V gene is TRBV7-9, the J gene TRBJ1-6; 7 bases match TRBD1. The clonotype was recovered from a female donor in good health and CMV-seropositive. Sequenced input: PBMCs. DNA for the CDR3: TGTGCCAGCAGCTTAATCCAAACAGGGGACTATAATTCACCCCTCCACTTT. Translating gives CASSLIQTGDYNSPLHF.